These T cell receptor beta chains were read from a single sample in a study of cytomegalovirus exposure and HLA in healthy donors. Libraries were prepared by immunoSEQ multiplex PCR; TCRdb keeps only in-frame clonotypes and omits some of them. This sample yields under 150,000 clones, of which 75% to 85% are seen a single time; around 11% belongs to the top ten. The specimen sequenced was PBMCs. The receptors were gathered from a male donor in good health and CMV-seropositive. Each CDR3 is given with its conserved first and last residue. The D gene is left open where the match is weak.

CDR3aa	j_gene	d_gene	v_gene
CASSSGLAGAHEQYF	TRBJ2-7	TRBD2	TRBV5-1
CSATRGEFTDTQYF	TRBJ2-3	-	TRBV29-1
CATTQRENTGELFF	TRBJ2-2	TRBD2	TRBV15
CASSLLTSAPYEQYF	TRBJ2-7	TRBD2	TRBV7-9
CASRSGGNSPLHF	TRBJ1-6	TRBD1	TRBV28
CASSPEGNTGELFF	TRBJ2-2	-	TRBV18
CASSSTYGANGLTF	TRBJ2-6	-	TRBV7-2
CASSPGARHLSYEQYF	TRBJ2-7	-	TRBV18
CASSGGQGAGEQYF	TRBJ2-7	TRBD1	TRBV9
CASQQGWNQPQHF	TRBJ1-5	-	TRBV19
CASSPSPWTENTYEQYF	TRBJ2-7	-	TRBV7-2
CASSPGLAGYNEQFF	TRBJ2-1	TRBD2	TRBV7-9
CASSFGAANSYEQYF	TRBJ2-7	-	TRBV27
CASSSRLAGGIGYTDTQYF	TRBJ2-3	TRBD2	TRBV7-2
CASSTGVQYF	TRBJ2-7	TRBD1	TRBV6-1
CSVVRQGGTEAFF	TRBJ1-1	TRBD1	TRBV29-1
CASSNGAQRATSGAYEQYF	TRBJ2-7	-	TRBV21-1
CASSAGAGVQNIQYF	TRBJ2-4	-	TRBV7-2
CASSYEGRRGSPLHF	TRBJ1-6	-	TRBV6-5
CASSPPSPDTQYF	TRBJ2-3	-	TRBV28
CASSYTSGGTEQYF	TRBJ2-7	TRBD2	TRBV11-2
CSSSSGILAGRTGELFF	TRBJ2-2	TRBD2	TRBV7-9
CASSGGDQAPLTFTDTQYF	TRBJ2-3	TRBD2	TRBV7-9
CASSLDSSGNYEQYF	TRBJ2-7	-	TRBV11-3
CASSLDLGGPGYEQYF	TRBJ2-7	TRBD2	TRBV7-2
CASTTGGGSIGELFF	TRBJ2-2	TRBD2	TRBV2
CASSPQGVNYYEQYF	TRBJ2-7	-	TRBV6-5